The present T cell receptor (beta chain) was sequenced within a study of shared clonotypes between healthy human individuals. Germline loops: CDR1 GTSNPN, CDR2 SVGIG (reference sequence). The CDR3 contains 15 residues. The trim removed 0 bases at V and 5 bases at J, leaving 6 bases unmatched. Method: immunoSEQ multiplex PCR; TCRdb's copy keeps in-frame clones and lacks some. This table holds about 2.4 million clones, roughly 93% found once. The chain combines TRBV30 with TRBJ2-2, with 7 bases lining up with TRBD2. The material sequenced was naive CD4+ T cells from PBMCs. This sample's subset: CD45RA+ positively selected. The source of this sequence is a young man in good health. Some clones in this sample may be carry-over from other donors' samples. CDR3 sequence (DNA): TGTGCCTGGAGTGTAGATGGGAGGGGAACCGGGGAGCTGTTTTTT. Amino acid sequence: CAWSVDGRGTGELFF.